Listed here are 21 T cell receptor beta chains from one sample, sequenced in a study of blood T cell repertoires in COVID-19. The table came from immunoSEQ multiplex PCR; TCRdb's copy has only in-frame clones and leaves some out. The sample has approximately 300,000 clones, about nine tenths seen once. The sequenced sample consisted of PBMCs or T cells enriched from blood (not recorded which). These receptors originate from a woman younger than 30 who had recovered from COVID-19.

The V call is TRBV5-1, the J call TRBJ1-4; D is perhaps TRBD1 (6 bases). Germline values: CDR1 SGHRS, CDR2 YFSETQ. The CDR3 covers 13 residues. V was trimmed by 6 bases and J by 8 bases, leaving 14 bases between them. The CDR3 DNA sequence: TGCGCCAGCACGAGACAGGCTGGGGAAAAACTGTTTTTT. Encoded protein: CASTRQAGEKLFF.

The chain links TRBV13 to TRBJ1-1; D is possibly TRBD1 (6 bases). The CDR3 sequence is 14 residues long. The germline V gene has CDR1 PRHDT and CDR2 FYEKMQ (reference sequence). V was shortened by 5 bases and J by 2 bases, with 12 bases between the two germline ends. The CDR3 is CASSTGTPNTEAFF. The CDR3 DNA reads as TGTGCCAGCAGCACGGGGACACCCAACACTGAAGCTTTCTTT.

This chain joins TRBV5-3 and TRBJ1-2, with a possible D match to TRBD1 (6 bases). TRBV5-3 is placed among ORFs of uncertain function. Trimming removed 5 bases from V and 8 bases from J, with 37 bases in between. CDR3 length: 20 amino acids. DNA of the CDR3: TGTGCCAGAAGGCAAGACTTCGTACCCGTGTTAGACAGGAGTCAGCGCGGCTACACCTTC. It yields the protein CARRQDFVPVLDRSQRGYTF.

The gene calls are TRBV4-2 and TRBJ2-2; TRBD2 might be the D (7 bases). The CDR3 contains 16 residues. Germline V gene sequence: CDR1 LGHNA, CDR2 YNFKEQ. The V gene lost 0 bases and the J gene lost 7 bases, with 15 bases spanning the gap. CDR3 DNA sequence: TGTGCCAGCAGCCAAGACGGGGGGCAAAAGATCGGGGAGCTGTTTTTT. Amino acid sequence: CASSQDGGQKIGELFF.

The genes are TRBV5-1 and TRBJ1-1; D gene ambiguous. The germline V and J ends were trimmed by 7 bases and 6 bases, with 13 bases remaining between them. CDR3 size: 12 residues. The V gene's germline CDR1 is SGHRS and CDR2 YFSETQ. Written as DNA, the CDR3 is TGCGCCAGCGGTCACGGAGGGCCTGAAGCTTTCTTT. Its translation: CASGHGGPEAFF. Full variable domain (remainder filled in from reference TRBV5-1 and TRBJ1-1): KAGVTQTPRYLIKTRGQQVTLSCSPISGHRSVSWYQQTPGQGLQFLFEYFSETQRNKGNFPGRFSGRQFSNSRSEMNVSTLELGDSALYLCASGHGGPEAFFGQGTRLTVV.

The rearrangement links TRBV4-2 to TRBJ1-1, with 8 positions matching TRBD1. With 3 bases clipped from V and 4 bases from J, the junction kept 7 bases outside the gene matches. CDR3 length equals 15 residues. Germline values: CDR1 LGHNA, CDR2 YNFKEQ. This CDR3 reads CASSHEGQGGTEAFF. In DNA, the CDR3 is TGTGCCAGCAGCCATGAAGGACAGGGTGGCACTGAAGCTTTCTTT.

The chain links TRBV30 to TRBJ2-1; D perhaps matches TRBD2 (6 bases). V gave up 7 bases and J gave up 6 bases, with 16 bases separating them. There are 13 residues in the CDR3. Germline CDR1 is GTSNPN and CDR2 is SVGIG (reference sequence). The CDR3 here is CAYARVGGNEQFF. DNA of the CDR3: TGTGCCTACGCCCGGGTCGGGGGCAATGAGCAGTTCTTC.

This chain links TRBV14 with TRBJ1-4; D is undetermined. The CDR3 extends over 13 amino acids. CDR1 and CDR2 (germline): SGHDN, FVKESK. Trimming took 4 bases from V and 5 from J, leaving 8 bases between them. The CDR3 reads CASSRTKNEKLFF. For the CDR3, the DNA is TGTGCCAGCAGCCGAACTAAGAATGAAAAACTGTTTTTT.

The rearrangement links TRBV28 to TRBJ1-6; 7 bases are a match to TRBD1. J was trimmed by 8 bases and V by 6 bases; bases with no gene match: 10. The CDR3 sequence is 15 residues long. Germline V CDR1 and CDR2: MDHEN, SYDVKM. CDR3 residues: CASRIGTAPYSPLHF. CDR3 in DNA: TGTGCCAGCAGGATCGGGACAGCCCCATATTCACCCCTCCACTTT.

The CDR3 DNA sequence: TGCAGCGTTGAAGATCTGTTAGTAGGGGGGGCGCAAAATTCACCCCTCCACTTT. It is translated as CSVEDLLVGGAQNSPLHF. The chain has TRBV29-1 and TRBJ1-6; possibly TRBD1 for D (6 bases). The CDR3 loop spans 18 amino acids. The V gene lost 0 bases and the J gene lost 7 bases, with 22 bases spanning the gap. Germline CDR1 and CDR2: SQVTM and ANQGSEA.

This chain links TRBV30 with TRBJ2-7, with D possibly being TRBD2 (6 bases). From germline, CDR1 is GTSNPN and CDR2 SVGIG (reference sequence). Trimming cost V 5 bases and J 8 bases, with 25 bases left between them. The CDR3 spans 15 residues. Here the CDR3 reads CAWRPGGVDFGKQYF. CDR3 bases: TGTGCCTGGCGGCCTGGAGGGGTCGATTTTGGAAAGCAGTACTTC.

This sequence joins TRBV4-2 and TRBJ1-3; D possibly corresponds to TRBD1 (6 bases). The CDR3 runs 16 residues. Between the trimmed V and J ends, which lost 1 base and 3 bases, there was a span of 13 bases. The germline gives CDR1 LGHNA, CDR2 YNFKEQ. The CDR3 loop is CASSQGYRANGNTIYF. The CDR3 region has the DNA TGTGCCAGCAGCCAAGGGTACAGGGCCAATGGAAACACCATATATTTT.

This chain connects TRBV5-1 to TRBJ2-7; 8 nucleotides agree with TRBD1. The CDR3 length is 14 residues. Losses at the gene ends were 4 bases for V and 5 bases for J; bases not matched to a gene: 8. Germline CDR1 is SGHRS and CDR2 is YFSETQ. CDR3 in DNA: TGCGCCAGCAGCGGGGGAAGGACAGGGAACGAGCAGTACTTC. Protein: CASSGGRTGNEQYF.

The V and J genes are TRBV7-7 and TRBJ2-3; possibly TRBD2 for D (5 bases). Between the trimmed V and J ends, which lost 5 bases and 3 bases, there was a span of 12 bases. There are 14 residues in the CDR3. Looked up from germline, CDR1 is SSHAT and CDR2 is FNYEAQ (reference sequence). The DNA of the CDR3 is TGTGCCAGCAGCCCCCCGGGATGGACAGATACGCAGTATTTT. Translation gives CASSPPGWTDTQYF.

The gene calls are TRBV23-1 and TRBJ1-1; tentatively, D is TRBD1 (5 bases). TRBV23-1 is annotated as an ORF whose role is uncertain. The CDR3 covers 15 residues. V was trimmed by 1 base and J by 3 bases, leaving 12 bases between them. The CDR3 DNA reads TGCGCCAGCAGTCAATTGGCCAGGGCCGACACTGAAGCTTTCTTT. This translates into CASSQLARADTEAFF.

The V call is TRBV28, the J call TRBJ1-4, with a possible D match to TRBD1 (6 bases). The germline V gene has CDR1 MDHEN and CDR2 SYDVKM. With 2 bases removed from V and 7 bases from J, the gap between germline ends came to 11 bases. The CDR3 extends over 14 amino acids. CDR3 amino acids: CASSLGGAREKLFF. The CDR3 nucleotides read TGTGCCAGCAGTTTAGGGGGGGCGCGTGAAAAACTGTTTTTT.

The chain carries TRBV4-1 and TRBJ1-1, with D maybe TRBD1 (6 bases). This CDR3 spans 14 amino acids. Germline CDR1 is MGHRA and CDR2 is YSYEKL. V was pared by 4 bases and J by 0 bases, with 9 bases between. CDR3 region: CASSRGGLNTEAFF. The CDR3, as DNA: TGCGCCAGCAGCCGTGGGGGCTTGAACACTGAAGCTTTCTTT.

The rearrangement joins TRBV30 to TRBJ1-4, with D unclear. V dropped 0 bases and J dropped 7 bases, with 12 bases sitting between them. This CDR3 has 14 amino acids. Germline CDR1 GTSNPN, CDR2 SVGIG (reference sequence). The CDR3 loop reads CAWSVGLRGEKLFF. CDR3 nucleotide sequence: TGTGCCTGGAGTGTGGGATTACGGGGTGAAAAACTGTTTTTT.

Written as DNA, the CDR3 is TGTGCCAGCAGACCCCCCGGGGGGGGCTACGAGCAGTACTTC. Translation gives CASRPPGGGYEQYF. The chain has TRBV6-6 and TRBJ2-7; 8 positions match TRBD2. Germline-derived CDR1 and CDR2 are MNHNY and SVGAGI (reference sequence). J gave up 3 bases and V 6 bases, and 7 bases lay outside the gene matches. The CDR3 is 14 residues long.

The rearrangement joins TRBV6-5 to TRBJ1-5; 7 bases agree with TRBD1. V was pared by 2 bases and J by 4 bases, with 5 bases of the junction left unmatched. The CDR3 is made up of 15 amino acids. Germline-derived CDR1 and CDR2 are MNHEY and SVGAGI. Here the CDR3 DNA reads TGTGCCAGCAGTTACGGGGGACAGAGAAATCAGCCCCAGCATTTT. It encodes CASSYGGQRNQPQHF.

J is TRBJ1-4 and V is TRBV29-1, with unresolved D. CDR3 length: 12 residues. CDR1 SQVTM and CDR2 ANQGSEA come from the germline V gene. V was trimmed by 7 bases and J by 5 bases, leaving 11 bases between them. The CDR3 spells CSAIQPNEKLFF. The DNA for the CDR3 is TGCAGCGCGATACAGCCAAATGAAAAACTGTTTTTT. Full variable domain (missing parts from reference TRBV29-1 and TRBJ1-4): SAVISQKPSRDICQRGTSLTIQCQVDSQVTMMFWYRQQPGQSLTLIATANQGSEATYESGFVIDKFPISRPNLTFSTLTVSNMSPEDSSIYLCSAIQPNEKLFFGSGTQLSVL.